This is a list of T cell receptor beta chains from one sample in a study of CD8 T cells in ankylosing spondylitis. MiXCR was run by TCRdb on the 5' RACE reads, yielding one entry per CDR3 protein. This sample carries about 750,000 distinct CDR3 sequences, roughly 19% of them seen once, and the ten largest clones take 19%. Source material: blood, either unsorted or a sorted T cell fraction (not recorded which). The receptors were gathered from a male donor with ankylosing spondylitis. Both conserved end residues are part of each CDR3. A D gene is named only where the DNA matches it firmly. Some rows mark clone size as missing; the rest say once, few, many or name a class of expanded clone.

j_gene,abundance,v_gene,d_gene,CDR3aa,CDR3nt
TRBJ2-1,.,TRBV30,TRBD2,CAWSRGGPYNEQFF,TGTGCCTGGAGTCGGGGGGGCCCCTACAATGAGCAGTTCTTC
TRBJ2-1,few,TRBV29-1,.,CSVPSQISSYNEQFF,TGCAGCGTTCCCTCCCAGATTAGCTCCTACAATGAGCAGTTCTTC
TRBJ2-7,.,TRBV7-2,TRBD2,CASSFLASGSMGEQYF,TGTGCCAGCAGCTTTCTAGCTAGCGGGAGTATGGGCGAGCAGTACTTC
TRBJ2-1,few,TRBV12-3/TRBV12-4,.,CASSLSPGGHEQFF,TGTGCCAGCAGTTTGAGCCCCGGGGGTCATGAGCAGTTCTTC
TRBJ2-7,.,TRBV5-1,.,CASSQGQGVNEQYF,TGCGCCAGCAGCCAGGGGCAGGGTGTTAACGAGCAGTACTTC
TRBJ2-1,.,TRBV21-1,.,CASRDRGGNEQFF,TGTGCCAGCAGGGACAGGGGGGGTAATGAGCAGTTCTTC
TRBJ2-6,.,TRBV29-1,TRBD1,CSVWTGGESGANVLTF,TGCAGCGTTTGGACAGGGGGAGAATCTGGGGCCAACGTCCTGACTTTC
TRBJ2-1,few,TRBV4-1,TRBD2,CASSQDWGAGGIYNEQFF,TGCGCCAGCAGCCAAGACTGGGGGGCGGGGGGTATCTACAATGAGCAGTTCTTC
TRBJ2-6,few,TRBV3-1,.,CASSPSGAVVLTF,TGTGCCAGCAGCCCCTCTGGGGCCGTAGTCCTGACTTTC
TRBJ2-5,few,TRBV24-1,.,CATSDLPDSPGETQYF,TGTGCCACCAGTGATTTGCCGGACAGCCCGGGGGAGACCCAGTACTTC
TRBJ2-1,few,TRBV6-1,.,CASTMGGRGYEQFF,TGTGCCAGCACCATGGGAGGTAGGGGGTATGAGCAGTTCTTC
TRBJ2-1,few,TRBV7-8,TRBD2,CASSLYAGGPSYNEQFF,TGTGCCAGCAGCTTATATGCGGGAGGACCTTCCTACAATGAGCAGTTCTTC
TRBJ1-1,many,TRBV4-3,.,CASSQDQEQMNTEAFF,TGCGCCAGCAGCCAAGATCAGGAACAAATGAACACTGAAGCTTTCTTT
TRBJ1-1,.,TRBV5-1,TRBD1,CASSPRTGDNTEAFF,TGCGCCAGCAGCCCCCGGACAGGGGATAACACTGAAGCTTTCTTT
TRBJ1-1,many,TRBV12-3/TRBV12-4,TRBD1,CASSGQGQVNTEAFF,TGTGCCAGCAGTGGCCAGGGACAGGTGAACACTGAAGCTTTCTTT
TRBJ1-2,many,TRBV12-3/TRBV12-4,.,CASSLDRSAVGYTF,TGTGCCAGCAGTTTGGACCGATCGGCGGTTGGCTACACCTTC
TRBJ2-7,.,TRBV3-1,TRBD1,CASSRSGGEQYF,TGTGCCAGCAGCCGGTCAGGGGGCGAGCAGTACTTC
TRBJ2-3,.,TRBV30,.,CAWSDDGYTDTQYF,TGTGCCTGGAGCGACGACGGATACACAGATACGCAGTATTTT
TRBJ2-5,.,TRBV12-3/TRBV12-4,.,CASSELGTDQETQYF,TGTGCCAGCAGTGAACTCGGGACGGATCAAGAGACCCAGTACTTC